A single sample is the source of the 31 T cell receptor beta chains below, sequenced in a study of T-cell memory formation after mild COVID-19. Using its own MiXCR run on the 5' RACE reads, TCRdb lists one record per CDR3 protein. The sample carries hundreds of thousands of distinct CDR3 sequences, roughly 22% recorded once. The sequenced material came from PBMCs or a T cell subset sorted from them (not recorded which). These receptors originate from an adult woman who had mild COVID-19 (a few samples of this study predate the infection). Cell type and time point are not known.

The V gene is TRBV11-3, the J gene TRBJ2-5; D might be TRBD2 (6 bases). The CDR3 is made up of 16 amino acids. The V gene lost 3 bases and the J gene lost 1 base, with 15 bases spanning the gap. Germline V CDR1 and CDR2: SGHNT, YENEEA. CDR3 region: CASSFELAELQETQYF. Written as DNA, the CDR3 is TGTGCCAGCAGCTTCGAATTAGCGGAGCTCCAAGAGACCCAGTACTTC.

In its sample, this clonotype was seen a few times. Written as DNA, the CDR3 is TGTGCCAGCAGCGATGGGGACAGGAGCACTGGGGCCAACGTCCTGACTTTC. Encoded protein: CASSDGDRSTGANVLTF. The V gene is TRBV9, the J gene TRBJ2-6, with TRBD1 identical over 8 bases. With V trimmed by 3 bases and J by 2 bases, 7 bases remained unmatched. The CDR3 has 17 amino acids. The germline gives CDR1 SGDLS, CDR2 YYNGEE. The full variable domain, with the rest looked up from reference TRBV9 and TRBJ2-6, is DSGVTQTPKHLITATGQRVTLRCSPRSGDLSVYWYQQSLDQGLQFLIQYYNGEERAKGNILERFSAQQFPDLHSELNLSSLELGDSALYFCASSDGDRSTGANVLTFGAGSRLTVL.

This sequence joins TRBV28 and TRBJ1-1, with 7 bases aligning to TRBD1. Germline-derived CDR1 and CDR2 are MDHEN and SYDVKM. Germline trimming cut 7 bases from V and 6 bases from J; bases unmatched to any gene: 11. This CDR3 is built from 14 residues. The DNA of the CDR3 is TGTGCCAGCACCACCGGGACAGCCGACTCTGAAGCTTTCTTT. This codes for CASTTGTADSEAFF.

The chain has TRBV6-5 and TRBJ1-1; D possibly corresponds to TRBD1 (6 bases). Per germline, CDR1 MNHEY and CDR2 SVGAGI. The V gene lost 7 bases and the J gene lost 3 bases, with 12 bases spanning the gap. This CDR3 is built from 13 residues. The CDR3 DNA is TGTGCCAGCACCCAAGGGGGGTACACTGAAGCTTTCTTT. Amino acid sequence: CASTQGGYTEAFF.

This clonotype has only a few counts. The gene calls are TRBV12-3 or TRBV12-4 and TRBJ1-5; D unresolved. Trimming removed 6 bases at V and 9 bases at J, with 12 bases between. CDR3 length: 12 residues. The CDR3 reads CASRFAVGPQHF. The CDR3 nucleotides are TGTGCCAGCAGGTTTGCAGTGGGGCCCCAGCATTTT.

In its sample, this clonotype was seen many times. The CDR3 DNA is TGTGCCAGCAACACCCAGGGGACAGGGAACGAGCAGTACTTC. Its translation is CASNTQGTGNEQYF. The rearrangement uses TRBV7-9 and TRBJ2-7; TRBD1 aligns across 9 bases. Unmatched junction bases numbered 9, after V lost 7 bases and J lost 5 bases. CDR1 and CDR2 from the germline V gene are SEHNR and FQNEAQ (reference sequence). The CDR3 covers 14 residues.

This clonotype was counted between two and nine times. V and J are TRBV20-1 and TRBJ2-5; TRBD1 might be the D (5 bases). Germline V CDR1 and CDR2: DFQATT, SNEGSKA (reference sequence). This CDR3 spans 14 amino acids. Trimming shortened V by 0 bases and J by 2 bases, and 10 bases separated the two germline ends. CDR3 DNA: TGCAGTGCTAGAGACCACAGGCGACAAGAGACCCAGTACTTC. It yields the protein CSARDHRRQETQYF.

Only a few counts were recorded for this clonotype. The genes are TRBV7-9 and TRBJ2-7, with TRBD2 identical over 7 bases. The CDR3 sequence is 13 residues long. The V gene's germline CDR1 is SEHNR and CDR2 FQNEAQ (reference sequence). Trimming took 7 bases from V and 5 from J; bases not matched to a gene: 8. As DNA, the CDR3 is TGTGCCAGCAAAGGCGGGAGCGGCGACGAGCAGTACTTC. Its translation is CASKGGSGDEQYF.

This clonotype was seen a few times. The chain couples TRBV12-3 or TRBV12-4 to TRBJ1-2; 8 nucleotides align to TRBD1. The CDR3 length is 16 residues. Trimming at V came to 6 bases and at J to 2 bases, leaving 11 bases not matched to a gene. The CDR3 region is CASSDAGDRQNYGYTF. The CDR3, as DNA: TGTGCCAGCAGCGACGCTGGGGACAGGCAGAACTATGGCTACACCTTC.

This clonotype came up a few times. The chain uses TRBV12-5 and TRBJ2-6; 8 positions match TRBD1. CDR3 length: 20 amino acids. J lost 0 bases, V lost 2 bases, and 12 bases had no gene match. Per the germline V gene, CDR1 is LGHNT and CDR2 is FRNRAP. The CDR3 nucleotides read TGTGCTAGTGGTTTGACTTTCCCGGGACAGGCGTACTCTGGGGCCAACGTCCTGACTTTC. Its protein is CASGLTFPGQAYSGANVLTF.

The genes are TRBV10-3 and TRBJ1-2; D uncertain. The V and J ends lost 4 bases and 11 bases respectively, with 20 bases between them. Germline CDR1 reads ENHRY; CDR2 reads SYGVKD. The CDR3 has 14 residues. This chain's CDR3 is CAISAYGADGVYTF. The CDR3 region has the DNA TGTGCCATCAGTGCTTACGGAGCGGACGGGGTGTACACCTTC.

The chain joins TRBV14 to TRBJ1-1; no definite D call. Germline CDR1 SGHDN, CDR2 FVKESK. The V and J ends lost 0 bases and 5 bases respectively, with 10 bases between them. The CDR3 is 14 residues long. The CDR3 spells CASSQDNLGTEAFF. DNA of the CDR3: TGTGCCAGCAGCCAAGATAATCTAGGGACTGAAGCTTTCTTT.

The J gene is TRBJ2-3, the V gene TRBV24-1; D unresolved. Germline V gene lookup returns CDR1 KGHDR and CDR2 SFDVKD. The CDR3 length is 15 residues. V lost 1 base and J lost 4, with 11 bases in between. CDR3 DNA sequence: TGTGCCACCAGTGATTTAAAGGGTTTGGCAGATACGCAGTATTTT. Translation gives CATSDLKGLADTQYF.

This clonotype appeared once. The rearrangement uses TRBV9 and TRBJ1-2, with D possibly being TRBD1 (6 bases). The ends were cut back, 3 bases at V and 8 bases at J, with 11 bases in the middle. CDR3 length equals 12 residues. CDR1 and CDR2 from the germline V gene are SGDLS and YYNGEE. Written as DNA, the CDR3 is TGTGCCAGCAGCGGCGGGACACCAGGCTACACCTTC. It encodes CASSGGTPGYTF.

The V call is TRBV4-2, the J call TRBJ1-1; D perhaps matches TRBD1 (5 bases). Germline CDR1 LGHNA, CDR2 YNFKEQ. The CDR3 length is 14 residues. The V end was cut by 1 base, the J end by 4 bases, with 10 bases between. The CDR3 nucleotides are TGTGCCAGCAGCCAAGTAAGCCAGGGCACTGAAGCTTTCTTT. Amino acid sequence: CASSQVSQGTEAFF.

A few counts support this clonotype. CDR3 sequence: CASSFYRTNYGYTF. For the CDR3, the DNA is TGTGCCAGCAGTTTTTACCGAACTAACTATGGCTACACCTTC. The chain employs TRBV28 and TRBJ1-2; D remains ambiguous. The V gene's germline CDR1 is MDHEN and CDR2 SYDVKM. V was cut by 3 bases and J by 0 bases, with 8 bases left in between. The CDR3 sequence is 14 residues long.

This clonotype was observed a handful of times. The chain carries TRBV5-4 and TRBJ1-2; no clear D. This CDR3 has 13 residues. V was shortened by 0 bases and J by 9 bases, with 12 bases between the two germline ends. Germline V gene lookup returns CDR1 SGHNT and CDR2 YYREEE (reference sequence). In nucleotides, the CDR3 is TGTGCCAGCAGCTTGGACATTACCATTAGCTACACCTTC. It encodes CASSLDITISYTF.

The CDR3 sequence: CASSLLSGYPNTEAFF. The CDR3 nucleotides read TGTGCCAGCAGCTTATTATCGGGGTATCCGAACACTGAAGCTTTCTTT. This chain links TRBV7-2 with TRBJ1-1; D unresolved. V lost 2 bases and J lost 1, with 14 bases in between. This CDR3 region has 16 residues. Germline CDR1 SGHTA, CDR2 FQGNSA.

V is TRBV6-2 or TRBV6-3 and J is TRBJ1-6; perhaps TRBD1 as D (5 bases). From germline, CDR1 is MNHEY and CDR2 SVGEGT. V was shortened by 10 bases and J by 6 bases, with 13 bases between the two germline ends. CDR3 length equals 13 residues. CDR3 sequence reads: CATARVGNSPLHF. In DNA, the CDR3 is TGTGCCACCGCCAGGGTTGGTAATTCACCCCTCCACTTT.

The rearrangement links TRBV12-3 or TRBV12-4 to TRBJ1-2, with 9 bases lining up with TRBD1. V dropped 5 bases and J dropped 9; count of bases not matched to a gene: 7. The CDR3 has 13 amino acids. This CDR3 is CASSRTGGISYTF. In DNA, the CDR3 is TGTGCCAGCAGTCGAACAGGGGGCATAAGCTACACCTTC.

V gene TRBV6-2 or TRBV6-3 combines with J gene TRBJ2-5; 8 bases align to TRBD1. Germline CDR1 reads MNHEY; CDR2 reads SVGEGT. The CDR3 covers 13 residues. After removal of 11 bases from V and 4 bases from J, the junction contained 9 bases not matched to a gene. The CDR3 reads CAGSQGALETQYF. The CDR3 nucleotides read TGTGCCGGGAGTCAGGGGGCTTTAGAGACCCAGTACTTC.

This chain links TRBV15 with TRBJ2-7; 9 nucleotides line up with TRBD1. There are 15 residues in the CDR3. Germline V lookup: CDR1 LNHNV, CDR2 YYDKDF (reference sequence). V shed 1 base, J shed 6 bases, and the junction held 7 bases outside the gene matches. In DNA, the CDR3 is TGTGCCACCAGCAGAGGACGGGACAGGGTGGCCGAGCAGTACTTC. Translation gives CATSRGRDRVAEQYF.

The gene calls are TRBV29-1 and TRBJ2-7; D gene uncertain. The CDR3 is made up of 13 amino acids. Trimming pared 3 bases from V and 2 bases from J, leaving 11 bases between. From germline, CDR1 is SQVTM and CDR2 ANQGSEA. CDR3 sequence (DNA): TGCAGCGTTGAGAAGGGCCAGCCCTACGAGCAGTACTTC. Translation gives CSVEKGQPYEQYF.

Note on this clonotype: An end of the junction does not agree with germline; a read error may underlie this. The chain uses TRBV27 and TRBJ1-3; D ambiguous. In germline, CDR1 is MNHEY, CDR2 SMNVEV (reference sequence). This CDR3 comprises 15 residues. The chain's CDR3 is CAGRPGIWGENTIYF. The DNA for the CDR3 is TGTGCCGGCAGGCCCGGGATCTGGGGAGAAAACACCATATATTTT.

The V gene is TRBV4-3, the J gene TRBJ1-6; D ambiguous. V was trimmed by 4 bases and J by 7 bases, leaving 8 bases between them. This CDR3 is built from 13 residues. Germline V CDR1 and CDR2: LGHNA, YSLEER. The CDR3 DNA sequence: TGCGCCAGCAGCCGAGACATAAATTCACCCCTCCACTTT. Protein product: CASSRDINSPLHF.

The rearrangement uses TRBV5-1 and TRBJ2-5; TRBD1 aligns across 8 bases. The CDR3 consists of 14 residues. The V and J ends lost 4 bases and 2 bases, in that order; junction bases with no gene match: 4. The germline V gene encodes CDR1 SGHRS and CDR2 YFSETQ. CDR3: CASSMGQAQETQYF. The CDR3 coding sequence is TGCGCCAGCAGCATGGGACAGGCGCAAGAGACCCAGTACTTC.

The V and J genes are TRBV7-2 and TRBJ2-7; either TRBD1 or TRBD2 may supply D (5 bases each). CDR1 and CDR2 from the germline V gene are SGHTA and FQGNSA. The V end lost 3 bases, the J end lost 3 bases, and 9 bases lay between the germline ends. The CDR3 length is 13 residues. Here the CDR3 reads CASSFWGNYEQYF. CDR3 nucleotide sequence: TGTGCCAGCAGCTTCTGGGGGAACTACGAGCAGTACTTC.

The chain combines TRBV9 with TRBJ2-5; maybe TRBD1 (6 bases). The CDR3 is 13 amino acids. Germline assignment: CDR1 SGDLS and CDR2 YYNGEE. V shed 4 bases and J shed 4 bases, with 11 bases lying between them. The CDR3 protein is CASSSHRVETQYF. The CDR3 region has the DNA TGTGCCAGCAGCTCCCACAGGGTAGAGACCCAGTACTTC.

V and J are TRBV12-3 or TRBV12-4 and TRBJ2-3; 9 bases map to TRBD1. There are 15 residues in the CDR3. V lost 6 bases, J lost 4 bases, and 8 bases stayed unmatched. The CDR3 nucleotides read TGTGCCAGCAGCCGGACAGGGGAGGATGCAGATACGCAGTATTTT. This translates into CASSRTGEDADTQYF.

V and J are TRBV20-1 and TRBJ2-3; D is uncertain. V was cut by 1 base and J by 4 bases, with 15 bases left in between. Germline CDR1 DFQATT, CDR2 SNEGSKA (reference sequence). The CDR3 is made up of 15 amino acids. CDR3 sequence reads: CSARVRSVNSDTQYF. The CDR3 DNA sequence: TGCAGTGCTAGAGTGCGGAGCGTAAACTCAGATACGCAGTATTTT.

V gene TRBV9 combines with J gene TRBJ2-2, with D hard to call. V was trimmed by 0 bases and J by 2 bases, leaving 5 bases between them. The CDR3 is 14 residues long. In germline, CDR1 is SGDLS, CDR2 YYNGEE. This CDR3 reads CASSVELNTGELFF. Here the CDR3 DNA reads TGTGCCAGCAGCGTAGAGCTCAACACCGGGGAGCTGTTTTTT. Supplemented by reference TRBV9 and TRBJ2-2, the full variable domain reads DSGVTQTPKHLITATGQRVTLRCSPRSGDLSVYWYQQSLDQGLQFLIQYYNGEERAKGNILERFSAQQFPDLHSELNLSSLELGDSALYFCASSVELNTGELFFGEGSRLTVL.